This T cell receptor beta chain was captured in a study of molecular identifiers for immune sequencing clone quantification. Overall study results and limits: Jurkat TCR RNA spiked in from one cell (amid some 1 million naive cells) was reportedly detectable.

Construction of naive CD8 libraries employed roughly 20,000 to 1,100,000 sorted cells together with 10%, 30% or 50% RNA. Sorting recovered naive CD8 T cells on a CD8+CD4-CCR7+CD45RA+ profile. Libraries of bulk TCR were made by previously described methods (with listed TCR primers). Via MiXCR, TCRdb re-called the PCR reads, giving one row per CDR3 protein. Here the sample spans 460,000 or so distinct CDR3 sequences, about a quarter being singletons. This clonotype has just one count. The antigen is unknown. A clone one base away is much larger, so this may be a read error. This CDR3 has 10 residues. Sequences were obtained from naive CD8+ T cells from blood, with Jurkat cell RNA spiked in. The subset denotes: FACS-sorted CD8+CD4-CCR7+CD45RA+ naive T cells. The rearrangement joins TRBV5-3 to TRBJ1-1, with unresolved D. TRBV5-3 qualifies as an ORF whose function is uncertain. This clonotype was sampled from a human donor in good health. Some libraries in this study had Jurkat cell RNA spiked in. DNA for the CDR3: TGTGCCAGAAAGAACACTGAACCTTTCTTT. Its protein is CARKNTEPFF.